The sequence of this T cell receptor beta chain was determined in a study of cytomegalovirus exposure and HLA in healthy donors. Findings and limits, study-wide: TCR beta chain V- and J-gene trimming was linked, in a later analysis, to a missense variant in DCLRE1C.

The PCR employed 60 Vbeta primers together with 13 Jbeta primers. Sequencing used immunoSEQ multiplex PCR; TCRdb keeps in-frame clones, though not all of them. The repertoire holds 110,000 to 150,000 clones, with 70% to 85% as singletons. About this clone itself: Its antigen remains unidentified.

The CDR3 covers 15 residues. Deletions cut 6 bases from V and 3 bases from J, with 18 bases between. Looked up from germline, CDR1 is LNHDA and CDR2 is SQIVND (reference sequence). This sequence originates from a woman aged 55-70 years in good health and CMV-seropositive. The chain links TRBV19 to TRBJ2-7, with D possibly TRBD1 on 6 matching bases. Sequenced sample: PBMCs. CDR3 region: CASSLGSDSSYEQYF. The CDR3 DNA reads TGTGCCAGTAGCTTGGGGTCGGACAGCAGCTACGAGCAGTACTTC.